This note documents a single T cell receptor (beta chain) sequence. This clonotype was counted between two and nine times. This receptor's antigen is unknown. Base qualities are not at hand, and no much larger clone is one base apart. TCRdb lists the instrument as Illumina HiSeq 1500. TCRdb handled the public reads itself, with Q25 trimming in fastp and clone calling in MiXCR, and kept productive beta chains. Rows with a matching CDR3 protein are joined into one entry that keeps the most common DNA and genes. The table for this sample lists hundreds of thousands of distinct CDR3 sequences; 30% to 35% of them were counted only once. The ten largest clones take up 15% to 20% of the sample. The sample belongs to a study of T cell repertoires in cytomegalovirus infection (dated by TCRdb to between 2019 and 2020). Background on the whole study: Recently identified HLA-C-restricted CMV epitopes, whose presentation resists viral immunomodulation, were targeted by peptide stimulations together with well-studied HLA-B-restricted epitopes. Donor HLA type was relevant to the analysis, because carriage of CMV infection together with the matching HLA type was indicated by public TCR beta signatures. What the authors observed across the whole study: The ex vivo response was dominated by HLA-C-restricted CMV-specific TCR beta clonotypes, and the single most frequent clonotype in two of eight donors was supplied by these HLA-C-restricted clonotypes. Carriers of CMV infection plus the relevant HLA type were discriminated by the cumulative frequency of public TCR beta family members in the study cohort and in an independent 352-donor cohort.

The intended sense of this specimen's treatment or condition label: in vitro stimulation with specific CMV peptide epitopes to enrich CMV-specific T cells. Trimming at the junction amounts to 11 bases on V and 0 bases on J, and the germline ends lie 8 bases apart. The germline V gene gives CDR1 as MGHDK and CDR2 as SYGVNS. The CDR3 runs 12 residues from the cysteine to the phenylalanine. Only the CDR3 DNA stays, 36 bases, in frame from base 1. The sequences come from cultured PBMCs, collected from culture after CMV antigen stimulation. The chain is made from TRBV25-1 and TRBJ1-3, with the identity of the D gene unclear. The origin of this receptor is a human donor in good health (CMV status not recorded). Some clones in this sample may be carry-over from other donors' samples. The DNA sequence is as follows: TGTGCCTGTTTGTCCTCTGGAAACACCATATATTTT. It is translated as CACLSSGNTIYF.